This T cell receptor beta chain appears in the sequencing data of a study of blood T cell repertoires in COVID-19. Study-wide context: Collection of acute and convalescent COVID-19 samples took place in the United States, Italy and Spain.

Enrollees, roughly 18 to 89 years old, lived in 24 US areas. Grouping used clinical history reported by participants in a survey and questionnaire. Study processing details: Amplifying reference gene primers gave estimates of nucleated cell counts. Profiling relied on immunoSEQ multiplex PCR, and the TCRdb table lists in-frame clones only, not all of them. The D gene and trimming were derived from the DNA, and the V and J assignments and clone size from that table. The sample comprises about 480,000 clones, nearly 90% of which are singletons, and under 2.5% rests with the top ten. In its sample, this clone was seen once. CDR3 size: 15 residues. Trimming removed 1 base from V and 7 bases from J, with 16 bases in between. The germline gives CDR1 MGHRA, CDR2 YSYEKL.

The clonotype was recovered from a woman under 30 with acute COVID-19. The chain has TRBV4-1 and TRBJ2-5; maybe TRBD2 (6 bases). The sample taken for sequencing was PBMCs or T cells enriched from blood (not recorded which). In DNA, the CDR3 is TGCGCCAGCAGCCAAGTGGGAGCGGGTTTTGGGACCCAGTACTTC. Protein sequence: CASSQVGAGFGTQYF.